This T cell receptor beta chain was sequenced for a study of blood T cell repertoires in COVID-19. Generated by immunoSEQ multiplex PCR, the TCRdb table keeps only in-frame clones and is missing some. The sample contains approximately 140,000 clones, 75% to 90% of which appear only once. Losses at the gene ends were 5 bases for V and 2 bases for J; bases not matched to a gene: 14. The germline V gene has CDR1 LNHDA and CDR2 SQIVND (reference sequence). This CDR3 contains 18 residues. The chain couples TRBV19 to TRBJ2-2; 7 bases map to TRBD2. This clonotype originated in a man in his 70s with acute or convalescent COVID-19. Sample: peripheral blood. The CDR3: CASSAQPGLHTNTGELFF. CDR3 sequence (DNA): TGTGCCAGTAGTGCGCAACCGGGACTACACACCAACACCGGGGAGCTGTTTTTT.